These 10 T cell receptor beta chains share one sample of origin, sequenced in a study of OX40 agonist ivuxolimab in advanced cancers. Using immunoSEQ multiplex PCR, the repertoire was profiled, and TCRdb retains in-frame clones only, with some absent. Of more than 65,000 clones in the sample, about 91% were seen once. The source was CD4+ or CD8+ T cells sorted from blood, collected in a trial of the OX40 agonist ivuxolimab. These receptors originate from an adult with an advanced solid tumor such as melanoma, head and neck, liver or kidney cancer.

This rearrangement joins TRBV5-1 to TRBJ1-2, with D possibly TRBD1 on 5 matching bases. The V end was cut by 4 bases, the J end by 7 bases, with 17 bases between. This CDR3 is 14 amino acids long. Germline assignment: CDR1 SGHRS and CDR2 YFSETQ. In DNA form, the CDR3 reads TGCGCCAGCAGCAACGATCCAGGGTTGGGTGGCTACACCTTC. This codes for CASSNDPGLGGYTF.

The chain employs TRBV28 and TRBJ2-2; perhaps TRBD2 as D (6 bases). In germline, CDR1 is MDHEN, CDR2 SYDVKM. CDR3 length equals 14 residues. Trimming removed 7 bases from V and 4 bases from J, with 13 bases in between. CDR3 nucleotides: TGTGCCAGCACTTTCGGAGGGTTCACCGGGGAGCTGTTTTTT. This translates into CASTFGGFTGELFF.

V is TRBV5-1 and J is TRBJ2-7; the D gene is possibly TRBD1 (7 bases). Trimming left V 7 bases short and J 3 bases short, with 14 bases between. CDR1 and CDR2 from the germline V gene are SGHRS and YFSETQ. The CDR3 loop spans 13 amino acids. CDR3 loop: CASSRGDSYEQYF. The CDR3 bases are TGCGCCAGCTCCAGGGGGGACAGCTACGAGCAGTACTTC.

The chain links TRBV6-5 to TRBJ2-3; D is undetermined. In germline, CDR1 is MNHEY, CDR2 SVGAGI. This CDR3 has 14 amino acids. The V end was cut by 6 bases, the J end by 0 bases, with 10 bases between. Written as DNA, the CDR3 is TGTGCCAGCAGCCGGTTTCCTAGCACAGATACGCAGTATTTT. Translating it yields CASSRFPSTDTQYF.

This clone has more than one count but fewer than ten. This rearrangement joins TRBV5-1 to TRBJ1-1; TRBD1 is a possible D gene (6 bases). Germline V lookup: CDR1 SGHRS, CDR2 YFSETQ. Trimming stripped 4 bases from V and 5 bases from J, with 15 bases between. This CDR3 region has 14 residues. The chain's CDR3 is CASSRNGQNTEAFF. The CDR3 coding sequence is TGCGCCAGCAGCCGAAACGGACAGAATACTGAAGCTTTCTTT.

The V and J genes are TRBV10-3 and TRBJ1-1; TRBD1 matches at 9 bases. The CDR3 loop spans 14 amino acids. In germline, CDR1 is ENHRY, CDR2 SYGVKD. Losses at the gene ends were 3 bases for V and 4 bases for J; bases not matched to a gene: 3. The CDR3 nucleotides are TGTGCCATCAGTGAAGGACAGGGGAGCACTGAAGCTTTCTTT. As protein: CAISEGQGSTEAFF.

The CDR3 sequence is CASSLASDQPQHF. The CDR3 region has the DNA TGCGCCAGCAGCTTGGCCAGCGATCAGCCCCAGCATTTT. The V gene is TRBV5-1, the J gene TRBJ1-5; no reliable D call. The CDR3 is 13 amino acids. Trimming removed 0 bases from V and 5 bases from J, with 6 bases in between. CDR1 SGHRS and CDR2 YFSETQ come from the germline V gene.

The chain uses TRBV2 and TRBJ1-2, with 9 nucleotides matching TRBD1. Germline V CDR1 and CDR2: SNHLY, FYNNEI. The CDR3 contains 15 residues. Trimming removed 3 bases from V and 4 bases from J; junction bases left unmatched: 6. The CDR3 DNA follows: TGTGCCAGCAGTGAGTGGGTGGACAGGGGCTATGGCTACACCTTC. This sequence encodes CASSEWVDRGYGYTF.

This clone was found a few times. This chain links TRBV6-6 with TRBJ1-2; TRBD1 matches 9 bases. The CDR3 extends over 13 amino acids. V gave up 8 bases and J gave up 2 bases; unmatched junction bases: 3. In germline, CDR1 is MNHNY, CDR2 SVGAGI (reference sequence). The CDR3 protein is CASGGQGNYGYTF. Here the CDR3 DNA reads TGTGCCAGCGGGGGACAGGGCAACTATGGCTACACCTTC.

This chain joins TRBV27 and TRBJ1-1; D not certain. The V end lost 6 bases, the J end lost 2 bases, and 10 bases lay between the germline ends. Germline V gene data show CDR1 as MNHEY and CDR2 as SMNVEV (reference sequence). This CDR3 has 13 amino acids. This chain's CDR3 is CASRTVLNTEAFF. The CDR3 nucleotides read TGTGCCAGCAGAACAGTTTTAAACACTGAAGCTTTCTTT.